Below are 15 T cell receptor beta chains sequenced from a single sample in a study of identical twins (dated by TCRdb to about 2016). Library construction relied on 5' RACE. The sample was run on an Illumina HiSeq 2000. TCRdb cleaned the public reads at Q25 with fastp, built clones with MiXCR and kept in-frame beta chains. Each record represents a unique CDR3 protein, reported with the most common genes and DNA among its rows. The sample table shows 1.5 million or so distinct CDR3 sequences, and roughly 35% are seen once. The top ten clones comprise roughly 0.3% of the sample. The sequenced material came from cord blood. The receptors originated from a newborn girl in good health.

The V and J genes are TRBV2 and TRBJ2-6, with D perhaps TRBD2 (5 bases). V shed 4 bases and J shed 0 bases, with 13 bases lying between them. This CDR3 has 17 residues. CDR1 and CDR2 from the germline V gene are SNHLY and FYNNEI. The CDR3 sequence: CASSAGLLISGANVLTF. DNA for the CDR3: TGTGCCAGCAGTGCTGGACTTCTAATCTCTGGGGCCAACGTCCTGACTTTC.

The rearrangement joins TRBV6-1 to TRBJ2-7; D is tentatively TRBD1 or TRBD2 (7 bases each). The length of the CDR3 is 17 residues. Germline CDR1 MNHNS, CDR2 SASEGT. Trimming removed 2 bases at V and 0 bases at J, with 17 bases between. CDR3 nucleotides: TGTGCCAGCAGTGAATGGTTAGGGGGGGACAGCTCCTACGAGCAGTACTTC. Translation gives CASSEWLGGDSSYEQYF.

This clonotype showed up just a few times. The J gene is TRBJ2-3, the V gene TRBV15; the D gene is possibly TRBD1 (5 bases). V was trimmed by 1 base and J by 1 base, leaving 6 bases between them. The CDR3 is 14 amino acids. The germline CDR1 and CDR2 sequences are LNHNV and YYDKDF (reference sequence). CDR3 in DNA: TGTGCCACCAGCAGAGCGACAGGCACAGATACGCAGTATTTT. Encoded protein: CATSRATGTDTQYF. Drawing the rest from reference TRBV15 and TRBJ2-3, the complete variable domain is DAMVIQNPRYQVTQFGKPVTLSCSQTLNHNVMYWYQQKSSQAPKLLFHYYDKDFNNEADTPDNFQSRRPNTSFCFLDIRSPGLGDTAMYLCATSRATGTDTQYFGPGTRLTVL.

The chain has TRBV4-1 and TRBJ1-4; D possibly corresponds to TRBD1 (5 bases). This CDR3 is 19 amino acids long. The germline V and J ends were trimmed by 4 bases and 0 bases, with 21 bases remaining between them. Germline V gene data show CDR1 as MGHRA and CDR2 as YSYEKL. For the CDR3, the DNA is TGCGCCAGCAGCCTACGGAATAGACAGAGACCAGCAACTAATGAAAAACTGTTTTTT. Residues: CASSLRNRQRPATNEKLFF.

This clonotype has only a few counts. This rearrangement joins TRBV7-2 to TRBJ2-3; 9 nucleotides align to TRBD2. This CDR3 has 17 amino acids. Germline CDR1 SGHTA, CDR2 FQGNSA. V shed 1 base, J shed 2 bases, and the junction held 7 bases outside the gene matches. Here the CDR3 DNA reads TGTGCCAGCAGCTTAGATTTGACTAGCGGTTTCACAGATACGCAGTATTTT. Amino acids: CASSLDLTSGFTDTQYF.

In this sample, this clonotype turned up a few times. V and J are TRBV10-3 and TRBJ2-7; 14 nucleotides agree with TRBD2. The J call may not be correct, given that the DNA end is closer to TRBJ2-5. The CDR3 is made up of 15 amino acids. The germline CDR1 and CDR2 sequences are ENHRY and SYGVKD. The CDR3 protein is CAISGLAGVGETQYF. DNA of the CDR3: TGTGCCATCTCGGGACTAGCGGGAGTCGGGGAGACCCAGTACTTC.

The chain recombines TRBV10-3 with TRBJ2-7; 13 positions match TRBD2. This CDR3 has 16 amino acids. Germline values: CDR1 ENHRY, CDR2 SYGVKD. V lost 10 bases, J lost 6 bases, and 15 bases stayed unmatched. The CDR3 DNA follows: TGTGCCACGCGGACTAGCGGGAGTTTAAGTCCCCCCGAGCAGTACTTC. Translated, it gives CATRTSGSLSPPEQYF.

The CDR3 loop reads CASSFQAVAGPYEQYF. The CDR3 region has the DNA TGTGCCAGCAGTTTTCAGGCGGTAGCGGGGCCCTACGAGCAGTACTTC. The chain recombines TRBV12-3 or TRBV12-4 with TRBJ2-7, with 8 bases matching TRBD2. V shed 3 bases, J shed 2 bases, and the junction held 9 bases outside the gene matches. CDR3 length equals 16 residues.

The V call is TRBV4-1, the J call TRBJ1-6, with D perhaps TRBD1 (6 bases). V dropped 1 base and J dropped 7 bases, with 14 bases sitting between them. CDR1 and CDR2 from the germline V gene are MGHRA and YSYEKL. The CDR3 has 16 residues. CDR3 sequence: CASSQVGRGRNSPLHF. The CDR3 DNA follows: TGCGCCAGCAGCCAAGTTGGCAGGGGAAGGAATTCACCCCTCCACTTT.

This clonotype occurred once. This rearrangement joins TRBV7-9 to TRBJ1-2; D unresolved. This CDR3 is built from 15 residues. The germline gives CDR1 SEHNR, CDR2 FQNEAQ (reference sequence). V was shortened by 1 base and J by 1 base, with 10 bases between the two germline ends. CDR3 sequence: CASSLGAGNNYGYTF. As DNA, the CDR3 is TGTGCCAGCAGCTTAGGGGCGGGGAATAACTATGGCTACACCTTC. The whole variable domain, remainder taken from reference TRBV7-9 and TRBJ1-2, is DTGVSQNPRHKITKRGQNVTFRCDPISEHNRLYWYRQTLGQGPEFLTYFQNEAQLEKSRLLSDRFSAERPKGSFSTLEIQRTEQGDSAMYLCASSLGAGNNYGYTFGSGTRLTVV.

This clonotype was seen a handful of times. The rearrangement joins TRBV3-1 to TRBJ2-1; 11 bases map to TRBD2. V trimming: 3 bases; J trimming: 7 bases; junction bases outside the gene matches: 17. The CDR3 spans 19 residues. The germline CDR1 and CDR2 sequences are LGHDT and YNNKEL (reference sequence). The CDR3 sequence is CASSQFGVSGGARVNEQFF. The CDR3 DNA reads TGTGCCAGCAGCCAGTTCGGTGTTAGCGGGGGGGCTAGGGTTAATGAGCAGTTCTTC.

This chain links TRBV27 with TRBJ1-1, with TRBD1 matching 9 bases. The length of the CDR3 is 16 residues. Germline V gives CDR1 MNHEY, CDR2 SMNVEV (reference sequence). With 3 bases clipped from V and 1 base from J, the junction kept 6 bases outside the gene matches. The CDR3 spells CASSLLTGGTNTEAFF. Written as DNA, the CDR3 is TGTGCCAGCAGTTTGCTGACAGGGGGAACGAACACTGAAGCTTTCTTT.

The chain joins TRBV10-3 to TRBJ2-1; D is perhaps TRBD2 (6 bases). CDR1 is ENHRY, CDR2 SYGVKD, per germline. The CDR3 runs 15 residues. V was pared by 8 bases and J by 1 base, with 15 bases between. This CDR3 is CAIWDAGLSYNEQFF. The CDR3 DNA reads TGTGCCATCTGGGATGCGGGGCTGTCCTACAATGAGCAGTTCTTC.

This chain connects TRBV7-2 to TRBJ1-1, with 10 bases identical to TRBD1. CDR1 is SGHTA and CDR2 is FQGNSA in the germline V gene. The trim removed 0 bases at V and 4 bases at J, leaving 5 bases unmatched. This CDR3 is 16 amino acids long. CDR3 loop: CASSLAGRTGGTEAFF. The CDR3 DNA is TGTGCCAGCAGCTTAGCGGGGCGGACAGGGGGCACTGAAGCTTTCTTT.

The chain combines TRBV2 with TRBJ2-7; D is unresolved. The CDR3 length is 12 residues. Germline assignment: CDR1 SNHLY and CDR2 FYNNEI. The V end was cut by 6 bases, the J end by 1 base, with 7 bases between. Here the CDR3 reads CASRRRSYEQYF. CDR3 in DNA: TGTGCCAGCAGAAGACGGTCCTACGAGCAGTACTTC.